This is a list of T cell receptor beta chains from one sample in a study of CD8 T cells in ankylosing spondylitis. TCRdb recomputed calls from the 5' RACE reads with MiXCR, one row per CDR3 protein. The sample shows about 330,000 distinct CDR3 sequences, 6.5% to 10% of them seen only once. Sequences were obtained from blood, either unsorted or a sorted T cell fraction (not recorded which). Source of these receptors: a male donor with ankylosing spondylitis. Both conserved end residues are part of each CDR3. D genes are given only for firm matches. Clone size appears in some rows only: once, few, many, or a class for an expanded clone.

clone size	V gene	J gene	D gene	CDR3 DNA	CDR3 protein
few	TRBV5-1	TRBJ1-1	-	TGCGCCAGCACTTTGTCCCAACTGGGGAACACTGAAGCTTTCTTT	CASTLSQLGNTEAFF
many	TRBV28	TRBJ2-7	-	TGTGCCAGCAGTACCCAGGGAGCCGAGCAGTACTTC	CASSTQGAEQYF
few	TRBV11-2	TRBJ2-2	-	TGTGCCAGCAGCTTGGATGACCGGGACCACCACAACACCGGGGAGCTGTTTTTT	CASSLDDRDHHNTGELFF
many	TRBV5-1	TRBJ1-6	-	TGCGCCAGCAGCTTGGATCGCCAGGACTATTCACCCCTCCACTTT	CASSLDRQDYSPLHF
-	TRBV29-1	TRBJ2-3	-	TGCAGCGTCGCCGTGGCGGGCCACACAGATACGCAGTATTTT	CSVAVAGHTDTQYF
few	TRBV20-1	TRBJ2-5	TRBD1	TGCAGTGCTAGTCGCGCAGGGGGTCTGGAAGAGACCCAGTACTTC	CSASRAGGLEETQYF
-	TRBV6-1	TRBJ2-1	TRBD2	TGTGCCAGCACCGATAGGCTAGCGGAATACAATGAGCAGTTCTTC	CASTDRLAEYNEQFF
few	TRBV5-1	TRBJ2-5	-	TGCGCCAGCATCCAAGAGACCCAGTACTTC	CASIQETQYF
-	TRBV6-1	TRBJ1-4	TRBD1	TGTGCCAGCAGACTATCTCAGGGGGCGGGTGAAAAACTGTTTTTT	CASRLSQGAGEKLFF
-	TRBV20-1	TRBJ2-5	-	TGCAGTGCTACGGGCAGACAGGAGACCCAGTACTTC	CSATGRQETQYF